A single sample gave rise to the 12 T cell receptor beta chains below, sequenced in a study of T cells in Graves' hyperthyroidism and ophthalmopathy. TCR beta CDR3 region amplification was performed from RNA transcripts. First-round RT-PCR targeting the TCR CDR3 was performed with the HTBI primer set. Using its own MiXCR run on the multiplex PCR reads, TCRdb lists one record per CDR3 protein. The data show 300,000 to 350,000 distinct CDR3 sequences, 16% seen once. Sequenced: blood. All receptors derive from a man aged 25 to 40 with Graves' hyperthyroidism.

In DNA, the CDR3 is TGCAGTGGGATGGGGGGTAACACTGAAGCTTTCTTT. This gives the protein CSGMGGNTEAFF. The V and J genes are TRBV20-1 and TRBJ1-1; TRBD1 might be the D (5 bases). Trimming took 7 bases from V and 2 from J, leaving 11 bases between them. The CDR3 sequence is 12 residues long. CDR1 and CDR2 from the germline V gene are DFQATT and SNEGSKA (reference sequence).

The CDR3: CSARVRGSLREQYF. For the CDR3, the DNA is TGCAGTGCTAGAGTGAGGGGCTCCCTGAGGGAGCAGTACTTC. The chain uses TRBV20-1 and TRBJ2-7, with D perhaps given as TRBD1 or TRBD2 (5 bases each). The germline V gene encodes CDR1 DFQATT and CDR2 SNEGSKA (reference sequence). V shed 1 base and J shed 7 bases, with 17 bases lying between them. The CDR3 sequence is 14 residues long.

The chain uses TRBV20-1 and TRBJ1-4; 7 nucleotides line up with TRBD1. Germline V lookup: CDR1 DFQATT, CDR2 SNEGSKA (reference sequence). The trim removed 0 bases at V and 3 bases at J, leaving 7 bases unmatched. The CDR3 spans 16 residues. The CDR3 spells CSARETGTRANEKLFF. The DNA of the CDR3 is TGCAGTGCTAGAGAGACAGGGACCAGGGCTAATGAAAAACTGTTTTTT.

This clonotype has a single count. The chain uses TRBV27 and TRBJ2-7, with 7 positions matching TRBD1. Trimming took 3 bases from V and 3 from J; bases not matched to a gene: 5. This CDR3 has 14 amino acids. CDR1 MNHEY and CDR2 SMNVEV come from the germline V gene (reference sequence). In nucleotides, the CDR3 is TGTGCCAGCAGTTTGGTAGGGACAGACTACGAGCAGTACTTC. This sequence encodes CASSLVGTDYEQYF.

This clonotype was counted at least ten times. J is TRBJ2-2 and V is TRBV12-3 or TRBV12-4; the match to TRBD1 covers 7 bases. V dropped 5 bases and J dropped 5; count of bases not matched to a gene: 8. The CDR3 spans 15 residues. CDR3 sequence reads: CASSTQDRATGELFF. CDR3 bases: TGTGCCAGCAGTACCCAAGACAGGGCAACCGGGGAGCTGTTTTTT.

The chain couples TRBV5-4 to TRBJ2-3, with D perhaps TRBD1 or TRBD2 (6 bases each). This CDR3 comprises 15 residues. Germline assignment: CDR1 SGHNT and CDR2 YYREEE (reference sequence). Trimming took off 3 bases at V and 4 bases at J, with 15 bases between the two ends. This CDR3 reads CASSSRGVAADTQYF. In DNA form, the CDR3 reads TGTGCCAGCAGCTCAAGGGGGGTTGCGGCAGATACGCAGTATTTT.

The chain joins TRBV19 to TRBJ1-1; maybe TRBD1 (6 bases). The CDR3 totals 17 residues. CDR1 LNHDA and CDR2 SQIVND come from the germline V gene (reference sequence). Trimming left V 8 bases short and J 0 bases short, with 22 bases between. The CDR3 sequence is CASGSPKTGRLNTEAFF. In nucleotides, the CDR3 is TGTGCCAGTGGCTCCCCAAAGACAGGACGATTGAACACTGAAGCTTTCTTT.

V is TRBV28 and J is TRBJ1-1; 7 nucleotides line up with TRBD1. This CDR3 contains 15 residues. Germline V gives CDR1 MDHEN, CDR2 SYDVKM. After removal of 3 bases from V and 4 bases from J, the junction contained 8 bases not matched to a gene. CDR3 DNA: TGTGCCAGCAGTTTTTACAGGGGAGTAGTCACTGAAGCTTTCTTT. This translates into CASSFYRGVVTEAFF. The whole variable domain, remainder taken from reference TRBV28 and TRBJ1-1, is DVKVTQSSRYLVKRTGEKVFLECVQDMDHENMFWYRQDPGLGLRLIYFSYDVKMKEKGDIPEGYSVSREKKERFSLILESASTNQTSMYLCASSFYRGVVTEAFFGQGTRLTVV.

CDR3 loop: CASRRSMREQYF. The CDR3 DNA is TGTGCCAGCAGGCGTTCTATGAGGGAGCAGTACTTC. This chain uses TRBV27 with TRBJ2-7; no firm D call. With 6 bases removed from V and 7 bases from J, the gap between germline ends came to 13 bases. The CDR3 loop spans 12 amino acids. Germline loops: CDR1 MNHEY, CDR2 SMNVEV (reference sequence).

In its sample, this clonotype was seen many times. The CDR3 DNA reads TGTGCCAGCAGTTTAGGTTGGTTTCGGCATGAAAAACTGTTTTTT. It yields the protein CASSLGWFRHEKLFF. V is TRBV12-3 or TRBV12-4 and J is TRBJ1-4, with no clear D. Trimming cost V 1 base and J 6 bases, with 12 bases left between them. The CDR3 consists of 15 residues.

The chain has TRBV4-1 and TRBJ2-1; weak D call: TRBD2 (6 bases). This CDR3 has 14 residues. Trimming took 8 bases from V and 5 from J, leaving 16 bases between them. Germline lookup yields CDR1 MGHRA and CDR2 YSYEKL. CDR3 loop: CASSREPSNNEQFF. The CDR3 region has the DNA TGCGCCAGCTCCCGGGAGCCCAGCAACAATGAGCAGTTCTTC.

This clonotype showed up many times. The rearrangement links TRBV20-1 to TRBJ2-7, with 9 bases aligning to TRBD1. V dropped 2 bases and J dropped 3; count of bases not matched to a gene: 11. The CDR3 is made up of 16 amino acids. Germline V gives CDR1 DFQATT, CDR2 SNEGSKA (reference sequence). CDR3 protein: CSARPFRDRDYYEQYF. Written as DNA, the CDR3 is TGCAGTGCTAGACCCTTCCGGGACAGGGACTACTACGAGCAGTACTTC.